This TCR beta chain was captured in a study of metastatic and nonmetastatic thyroid tumors. Study context: Malignant thyroid and benign thyroid patients provided blood and tumor or nodule tissue whose repertoires were compared.

Per the study methods: A classifier for distant metastasis in papillary thyroid cancer was constructed using CDR3 differences observed across clinicopathological groups. Via MiXCR, TCRdb re-called the PCR reads. For this entry, the V and J calls and clone size follow TCRdb and not the study's own pipeline. The repertoire holds about 13,000 clones, with 33% as singletons. All patients were treatment-naive before thyroid surgery. There are 13 residues in the CDR3. Germline loops: CDR1 SGHAT, CDR2 FQNNGV. Trimming removed 5 bases from V and 3 bases from J; junction bases left unmatched: 4. This clone has only a few counts.

The TCR comes from a male donor with papillary thyroid cancer or a benign thyroid nodule (not recorded which). Some clones in this sample may be carry-over from other donors' samples. The sample consisted of tumor tissue. The chain links TRBV11-2 to TRBJ2-7; 7 bases align to TRBD1. The chain's CDR3 is CASSPGTVYEQYF. The CDR3 region has the DNA TGTGCCAGCAGCCCGGGGACAGTCTACGAGCAGTACTTC.